A single sample is the source of the 17 T cell receptor beta chains below, sequenced in a study of a mutant IDH1 vaccine in newly diagnosed glioma. Their antigen targets remain unknown. The time point denotes: week 23, last vaccination. In the vaccine, a single dose held 300 ug of the mutant IDH1 20-mer peptide, along with topical imiquimod. The data were produced by immunoSEQ multiplex PCR, yet TCRdb's version contains in-frame clones alone and is incomplete. This table holds about 56,000 clones, 87% found once. The sequenced sample was PBMCs, obtained from a glioma patient whose treatment included an IDH1 peptide vaccine. The source is a man in his forties with glioma.

The rearrangement links TRBV15 to TRBJ1-2, with TRBD1 as a possible D gene (5 bases). Trimming pared 3 bases from V and 6 bases from J, leaving 20 bases between. Germline V gene data show CDR1 as LNHNV and CDR2 as YYDKDF (reference sequence). The CDR3 contains 16 residues. The CDR3 nucleotides are TGTGCCACCAGCAGCCCACTTACCGACAGAGCTAATGGCTACACCTTC. Translation: CATSSPLTDRANGYTF.

This chain joins TRBV5-1 and TRBJ1-5, with D perhaps TRBD1 (6 bases). Trimming stripped 4 bases from V and 5 bases from J, with 16 bases between. CDR3 length: 15 amino acids. The germline gives CDR1 SGHRS, CDR2 YFSETQ. The CDR3: CASSARTALYQPQHF. CDR3 bases: TGCGCCAGCAGCGCAAGGACAGCCCTTTATCAGCCCCAGCATTTT.

The rearrangement joins TRBV4-3 to TRBJ2-2, with D perhaps given as TRBD1 or TRBD2 (6 bases each). The CDR3 has 15 amino acids. Trimming removed 2 bases at V and 7 bases at J, with 14 bases between. Looked up from germline, CDR1 is LGHNA and CDR2 is YSLEER. The CDR3 is CASSQREDSLGELFF. CDR3 bases: TGCGCCAGCAGCCAAAGGGAGGACAGCCTCGGGGAGCTGTTTTTT.

The chain recombines TRBV28 with TRBJ2-2; D is undetermined. V gave up 3 bases and J gave up 1 base, with 3 bases separating them. Germline V gives CDR1 MDHEN, CDR2 SYDVKM. The CDR3 covers 13 residues. CDR3 nucleotides: TGTGCCAGCAGTTTGCGGAACACCGGGGAGCTGTTTTTT. Translation: CASSLRNTGELFF.

The CDR3 loop is CASRYPGLFF. The DNA for the CDR3 is TGCGCCAGCAGATACCCGGGGCTGTTTTTT. This rearrangement joins TRBV5-1 to TRBJ1-4, with D hard to call. CDR1 is SGHRS and CDR2 is YFSETQ in the germline V gene. Trimming left V 5 bases short and J 14 bases short, with 10 bases between. This CDR3 comprises 10 residues.

The rearrangement links TRBV7-2 to TRBJ2-7; 11 nucleotides match TRBD2. Losses at the gene ends were 4 bases for V and 1 base for J; bases not matched to a gene: 6. CDR1 is SGHTA and CDR2 is FQGNSA in the germline V gene. The CDR3 extends over 16 amino acids. In DNA form, the CDR3 reads TGTGCCAGCAGCTCCCGAACTAGCGGGAGTTCCTACGAGCAGTACTTC. It is translated as CASSSRTSGSSYEQYF. Variable domain in full (rest from reference TRBV7-2 and TRBJ2-7): GAGVSQSPSNKVTEKGKDVELRCDPISGHTALYWYRQSLGQGLEFLIYFQGNSAPDKSGLPSDRFSAERTGGSVSTLTIQRTQQEDSAVYLCASSSRTSGSSYEQYFGPGTRLTVT.

About this clone itself: The same CDR3 arises from other DNA sequences in this sample as well. The chain employs TRBV28 and TRBJ1-5, with 7 bases matching TRBD1. CDR3 length: 16 amino acids. Germline V gives CDR1 MDHEN, CDR2 SYDVKM. V shed 1 base, J shed 1 base, and the junction held 4 bases outside the gene matches. DNA for the CDR3: TGTGCCAGCAGTTTATCGGTACAGGGGAGCAATCAGCCCCAGCATTTT. Amino acid sequence: CASSLSVQGSNQPQHF.

This chain joins TRBV5-1 and TRBJ2-2; 8 bases line up with TRBD2. Germline values: CDR1 SGHRS, CDR2 YFSETQ. The V segment lost 4 bases and the J segment 6 bases; nucleotides outside the gene matches: 11. The CDR3 is 16 residues long. CDR3 in amino acids: CASSLGVAGSSGELFF. CDR3 DNA sequence: TGCGCCAGCAGCCTGGGGGTAGCGGGAAGTTCCGGGGAGCTGTTTTTT.

The chain links TRBV27 to TRBJ1-1; TRBD1 aligns across 7 bases. From germline, CDR1 is MNHEY and CDR2 SMNVEV (reference sequence). The CDR3 spans 17 residues. Trimming cost V 8 bases and J 3 bases; bases outside gene matches: 18. The CDR3: CASPQILYRDSYTEAFF. The CDR3 bases are TGTGCCAGCCCACAGATCCTATACCGGGACAGCTACACTGAAGCTTTCTTT.

V and J are TRBV5-1 and TRBJ2-3, with 7 bases fitting TRBD2. Germline assignment: CDR1 SGHRS and CDR2 YFSETQ. The junction had 8 bases not matched to a gene; V was cut back by 3 bases and J by 1 base. The CDR3 spans 16 residues. CDR3 nucleotides: TGCGCCAGCAGCTCCGGAGGTGGGAGGGGCACAGATACGCAGTATTTT. Amino acid sequence: CASSSGGGRGTDTQYF.

The rearrangement joins TRBV5-4 to TRBJ2-7, with D perhaps TRBD2 (7 bases). Germline V gives CDR1 SGHNT, CDR2 YYREEE (reference sequence). V gave up 0 bases and J gave up 3 bases, with 10 bases separating them. The CDR3 spans 14 residues. CDR3 in amino acids: CASSLGGGSYEQYF. The CDR3 nucleotides read TGTGCCAGCAGCTTGGGGGGGGGCAGCTACGAGCAGTACTTC.

CDR3 loop: CASRQGNGETQYF. CDR3 coding DNA: TGTGCCAGCAGACAGGGTAATGGAGAGACCCAGTACTTC. This chain links TRBV27 with TRBJ2-5, with D possibly TRBD1 on 6 matching bases. Germline V gene lookup returns CDR1 MNHEY and CDR2 SMNVEV (reference sequence). Trimming left V 6 bases short and J 4 bases short, with 12 bases between. CDR3 length: 13 residues.

The J gene is TRBJ2-1, the V gene TRBV28; 8 bases align to TRBD2. CDR1 and CDR2 (germline): MDHEN, SYDVKM. The CDR3 has 16 residues. After removal of 5 bases from V and 12 bases from J, the junction contained 18 bases not matched to a gene. The CDR3 sequence: CASSRLLLAAQWGQFF. The CDR3 nucleotides are TGTGCCAGCAGTCGACTCTTACTAGCGGCCCAATGGGGGCAGTTCTTC.

V and J are TRBV19 and TRBJ2-5; perhaps TRBD2 as D (7 bases). Trimming left V 3 bases short and J 5 bases short, with 16 bases between. The CDR3 is made up of 15 amino acids. Germline V gives CDR1 LNHDA, CDR2 SQIVND (reference sequence). The CDR3 loop reads CASSMGRGVGETQYF. CDR3 coding DNA: TGTGCCAGTAGTATGGGGAGGGGGGTCGGGGAGACCCAGTACTTC.

The chain has TRBV19 and TRBJ1-2, with a possible D match to TRBD1 (5 bases). The CDR3 is 14 amino acids. The V end was cut by 5 bases, the J end by 6 bases, with 16 bases between. Looked up from germline, CDR1 is LNHDA and CDR2 is SQIVND (reference sequence). CDR3 DNA: TGTGCCAGTAGTCTAGGGACCGGAAGGGATGGCTACACCTTC. Translating it yields CASSLGTGRDGYTF.

The chain carries TRBV27 and TRBJ2-3; 13 bases map to TRBD2. With V trimmed by 7 bases and J by 3 bases, 7 bases remained unmatched. The CDR3 has 16 residues. The germline gives CDR1 MNHEY, CDR2 SMNVEV (reference sequence). The CDR3 reads CASKLAGGPSTDTQYF. For the CDR3, the DNA is TGTGCCAGCAAACTAGCGGGAGGGCCGAGTACAGATACGCAGTATTTT.

The chain carries TRBV27 and TRBJ2-7; 8 bases are shared with TRBD1. In germline, CDR1 is MNHEY, CDR2 SMNVEV (reference sequence). The CDR3 sequence is 13 residues long. Trimming cost V 7 bases and J 0 bases; bases outside gene matches: 2. CDR3 DNA: TGTGCCAGCAAGGGACAGGTCTCCTACGAGCAGTACTTC. Translation: CASKGQVSYEQYF.